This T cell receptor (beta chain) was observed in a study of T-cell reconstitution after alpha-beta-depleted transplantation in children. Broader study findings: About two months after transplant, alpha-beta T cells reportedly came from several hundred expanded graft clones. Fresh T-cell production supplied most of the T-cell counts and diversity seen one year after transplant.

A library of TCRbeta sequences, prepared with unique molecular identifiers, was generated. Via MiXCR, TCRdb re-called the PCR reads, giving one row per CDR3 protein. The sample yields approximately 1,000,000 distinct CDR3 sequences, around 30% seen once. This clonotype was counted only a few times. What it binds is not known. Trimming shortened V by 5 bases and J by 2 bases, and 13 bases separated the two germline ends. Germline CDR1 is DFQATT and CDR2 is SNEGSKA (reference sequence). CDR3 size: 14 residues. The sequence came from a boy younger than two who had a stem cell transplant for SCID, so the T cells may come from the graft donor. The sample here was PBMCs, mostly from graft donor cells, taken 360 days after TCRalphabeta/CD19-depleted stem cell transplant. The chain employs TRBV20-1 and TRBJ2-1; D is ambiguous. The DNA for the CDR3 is TGCAGTGCTCAGAGGCAGGTTGCCTACAATGAGCAGTTCTTC. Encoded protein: CSAQRQVAYNEQFF.